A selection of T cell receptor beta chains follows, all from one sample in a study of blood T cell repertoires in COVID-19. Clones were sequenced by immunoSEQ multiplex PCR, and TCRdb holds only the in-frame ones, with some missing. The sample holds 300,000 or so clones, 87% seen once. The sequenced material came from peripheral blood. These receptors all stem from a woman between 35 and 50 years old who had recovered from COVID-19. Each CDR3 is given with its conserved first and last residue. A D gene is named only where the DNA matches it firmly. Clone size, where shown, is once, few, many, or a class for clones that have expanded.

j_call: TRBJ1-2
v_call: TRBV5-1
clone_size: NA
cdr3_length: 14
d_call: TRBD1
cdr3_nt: TGCGCCAGCAGCTGGACAGGGTCAAACTATGGCTACACCTTC
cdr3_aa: CASSWTGSNYGYTF

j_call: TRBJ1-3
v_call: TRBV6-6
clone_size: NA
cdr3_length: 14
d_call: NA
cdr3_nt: TGTGCCAGCAGTCCCCGTGGGACAGGAAACACCATATATTTT
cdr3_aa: CASSPRGTGNTIYF

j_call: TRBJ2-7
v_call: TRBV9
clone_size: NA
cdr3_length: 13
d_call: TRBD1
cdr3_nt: TGTGCCAGCAGCGTAGGACAGGGGAACGAGCAGTACTTC
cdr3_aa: CASSVGQGNEQYF

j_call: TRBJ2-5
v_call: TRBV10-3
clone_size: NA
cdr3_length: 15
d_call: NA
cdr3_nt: TGTGCCACGAAGCCCGCCGGGAGTATGGAAGAGACCCAGTACTTC
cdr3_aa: CATKPAGSMEETQYF

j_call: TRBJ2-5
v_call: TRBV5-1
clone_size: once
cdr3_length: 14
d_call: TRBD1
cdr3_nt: TGCGCCAGCAGCGGATCACAGGGGAAAGGGACCCAGTACTTC
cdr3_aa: CASSGSQGKGTQYF

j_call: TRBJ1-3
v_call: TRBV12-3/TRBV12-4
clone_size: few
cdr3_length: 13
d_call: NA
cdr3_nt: TGTGCCAGCAGTTTCCAGGGTTTGGACACCATATATTTT
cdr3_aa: CASSFQGLDTIYF

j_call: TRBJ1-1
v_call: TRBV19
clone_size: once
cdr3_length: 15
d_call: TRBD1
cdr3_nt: TGTGCCAGTAGTAGTGCCGGGACAGCCAACACTGAAGCTTTCTTT
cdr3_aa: CASSSAGTANTEAFF

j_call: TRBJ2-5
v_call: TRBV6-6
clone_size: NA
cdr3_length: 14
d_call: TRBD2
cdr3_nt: TGTGCCAGCACCCTACTGGGGCTAGCGGGGACCCAGTACTTC
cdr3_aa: CASTLLGLAGTQYF

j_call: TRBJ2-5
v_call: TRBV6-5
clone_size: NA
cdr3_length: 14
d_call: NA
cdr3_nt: TGTGCCAGCACGGGTGGGGGGGCAGGAGAGACCCAGTACTTC
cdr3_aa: CASTGGGAGETQYF

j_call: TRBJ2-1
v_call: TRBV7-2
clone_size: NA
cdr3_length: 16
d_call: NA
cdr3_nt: TGTGCCAGCAGCCAGTCATGGGCAGTATTGTGGAATGAGCAGTTCTTC
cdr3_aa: CASSQSWAVLWNEQFF

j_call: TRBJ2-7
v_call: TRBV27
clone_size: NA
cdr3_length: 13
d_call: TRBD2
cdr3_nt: TGTGCCAGCAGCTGGACCACGGGGGGCGAGCAGTACTTC
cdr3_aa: CASSWTTGGEQYF

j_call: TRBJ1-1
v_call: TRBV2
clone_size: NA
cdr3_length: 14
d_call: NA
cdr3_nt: TGTGCCAGCAAGCGGATGAGTTCGAACACTGAAGCTTTCTTT
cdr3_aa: CASKRMSSNTEAFF

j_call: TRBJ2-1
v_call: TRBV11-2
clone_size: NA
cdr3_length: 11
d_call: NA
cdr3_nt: TGTGCCAGCAGCTTAGATCGGAGGCAGTTCTTC
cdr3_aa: CASSLDRRQFF

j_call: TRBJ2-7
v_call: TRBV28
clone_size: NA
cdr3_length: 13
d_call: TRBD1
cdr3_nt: TGTGCCAGCAGCCGGGGACAGGGCTACGAGCAGTACTTC
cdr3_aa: CASSRGQGYEQYF

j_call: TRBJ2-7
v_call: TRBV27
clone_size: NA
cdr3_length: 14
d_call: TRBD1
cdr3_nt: TGTGCCACTCTCCCTGGGACAGGGGGTCGCGAGCAGTACTTC
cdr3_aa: CATLPGTGGREQYF

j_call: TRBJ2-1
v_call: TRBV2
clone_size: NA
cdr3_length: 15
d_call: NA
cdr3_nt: TGTGCCAGCAGTGAAGTTCAGGGGAAGTACAATGAGCAGTTCTTC
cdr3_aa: CASSEVQGKYNEQFF

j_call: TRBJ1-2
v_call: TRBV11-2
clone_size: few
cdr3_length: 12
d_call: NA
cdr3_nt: TGTGCCAGCAGAATCAGGGGATCTGGCTACACCTTC
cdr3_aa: CASRIRGSGYTF

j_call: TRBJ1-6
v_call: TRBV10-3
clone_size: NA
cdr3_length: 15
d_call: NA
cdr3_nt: TGTGCCATCAGTGAGACAGGGCCCCGTGGATCACCCCTCCACTTT
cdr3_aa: CAISETGPRGSPLHF

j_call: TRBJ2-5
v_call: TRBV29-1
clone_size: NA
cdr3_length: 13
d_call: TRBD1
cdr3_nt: TGCAGCGTTGAACAGGGGGCGGGAGAGACCCAGTACTTC
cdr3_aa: CSVEQGAGETQYF

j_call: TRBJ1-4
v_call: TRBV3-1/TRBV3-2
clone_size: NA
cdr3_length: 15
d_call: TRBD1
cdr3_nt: TGTGCCAGCAGCCAGGGGACAGGGCCTAATGAAAAACTGTTTTTT
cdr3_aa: CASSQGTGPNEKLFF

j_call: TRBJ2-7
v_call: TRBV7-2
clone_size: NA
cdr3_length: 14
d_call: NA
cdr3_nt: TGTGCCAGCAGCCGGGACATTGAATCCTACGAGCAGTACTTC
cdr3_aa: CASSRDIESYEQYF

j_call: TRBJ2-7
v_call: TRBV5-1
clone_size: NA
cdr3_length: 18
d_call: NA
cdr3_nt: NA
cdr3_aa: CASSLFLRQGSPSYEQYF

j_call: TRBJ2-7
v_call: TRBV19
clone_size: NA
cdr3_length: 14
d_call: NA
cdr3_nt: TGTGCCAGTAGTATAGTTTACAGCTCCTACGAGCAGTACTTC
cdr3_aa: CASSIVYSSYEQYF

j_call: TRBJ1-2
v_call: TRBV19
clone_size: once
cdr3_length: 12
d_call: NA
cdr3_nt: TGTGCCAGTATGAAGGGCCGAGGGGGCTACACCTTC
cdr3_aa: CASMKGRGGYTF

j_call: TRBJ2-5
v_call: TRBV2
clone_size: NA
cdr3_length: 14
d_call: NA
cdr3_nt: TGTGCCAGCAGGGAGCGGGGACAAGCAGAGACCCAGTACTTC
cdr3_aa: CASRERGQAETQYF

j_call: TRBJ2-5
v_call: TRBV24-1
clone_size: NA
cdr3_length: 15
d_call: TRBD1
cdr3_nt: TGTGCCACCAGTGATTCAGCAGGGGGTCCCTCGATCCAGTACTTC
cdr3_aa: CATSDSAGGPSIQYF

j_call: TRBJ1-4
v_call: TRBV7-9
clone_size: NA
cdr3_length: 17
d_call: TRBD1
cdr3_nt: TGTGCCAGCAGCCATTCACAGGGGGAGGAGGGTAATGAAAAACTGTTTTTT
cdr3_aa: CASSHSQGEEGNEKLFF

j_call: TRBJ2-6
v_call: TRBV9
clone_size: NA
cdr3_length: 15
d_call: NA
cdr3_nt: TGTGCCAGCAGCGTACGGGGATCCGGGGCCAACGTCCTGACTTTC
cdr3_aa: CASSVRGSGANVLTF

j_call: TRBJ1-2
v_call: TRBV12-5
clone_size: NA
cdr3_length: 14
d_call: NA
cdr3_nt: TGTGCTAGTGGTTTGGTACCTATAGCCCATGGCTACACCTTC
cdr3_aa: CASGLVPIAHGYTF

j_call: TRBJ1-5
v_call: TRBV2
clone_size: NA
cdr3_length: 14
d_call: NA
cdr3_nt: TGTGCCAGCAGTCAGATGAATAGCAATCAGCCCCAGCATTTT
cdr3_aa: CASSQMNSNQPQHF

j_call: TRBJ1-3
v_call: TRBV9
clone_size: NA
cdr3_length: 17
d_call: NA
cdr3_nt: TGTGCCAGCAGCGTAGCTGATGGGGCAACTCGTGGAAACACCATATATTTT
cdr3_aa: CASSVADGATRGNTIYF

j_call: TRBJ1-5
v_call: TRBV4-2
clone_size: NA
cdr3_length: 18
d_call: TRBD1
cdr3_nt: TGTGCCAGCAGCCAAGAGCCTATAGGGACAGGGGTCAATCAGCCCCAGCATTTT
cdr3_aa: CASSQEPIGTGVNQPQHF

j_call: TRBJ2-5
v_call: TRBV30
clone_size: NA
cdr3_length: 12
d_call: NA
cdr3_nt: TGTGCCTGGAGTGGCGGGTGGGAGACCCAGTACTTC
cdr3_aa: CAWSGGWETQYF

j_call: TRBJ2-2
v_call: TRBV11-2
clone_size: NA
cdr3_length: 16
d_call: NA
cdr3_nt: TGTGCCAGCAGCGTGCCAGTTCTAGGAGGCACCGGGGAGCTGTTTTTT
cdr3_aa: CASSVPVLGGTGELFF

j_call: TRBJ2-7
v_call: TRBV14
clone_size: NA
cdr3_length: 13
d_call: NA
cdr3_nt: TGTGCCAGCAGCCCGCAGGGATCCTACGAGCAGTACTTC
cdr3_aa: CASSPQGSYEQYF

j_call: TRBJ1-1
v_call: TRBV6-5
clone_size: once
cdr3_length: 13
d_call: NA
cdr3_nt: TGTGCCAGCAGTTACACGGGAAACACTGAAGCTTTCTTT
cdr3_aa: CASSYTGNTEAFF

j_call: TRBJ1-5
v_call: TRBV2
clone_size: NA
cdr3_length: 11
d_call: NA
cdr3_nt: TGTGCCAGCAGTGTACCGGGGCCCCAGCATTTT
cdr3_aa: CASSVPGPQHF

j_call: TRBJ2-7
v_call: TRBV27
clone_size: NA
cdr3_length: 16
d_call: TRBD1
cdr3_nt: TGTGCCAGCAGTTTGGCCCCCGGGACAGGGTCCTACGAGCAGTACTTC
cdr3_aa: CASSLAPGTGSYEQYF

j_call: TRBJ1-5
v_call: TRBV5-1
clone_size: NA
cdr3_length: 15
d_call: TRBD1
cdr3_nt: TGCGCCAGCAGACCGAGTACAGGGGTAGGTCAGCCCCAGCATTTT
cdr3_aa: CASRPSTGVGQPQHF

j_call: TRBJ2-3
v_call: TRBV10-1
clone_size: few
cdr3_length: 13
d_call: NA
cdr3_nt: TGCGCCAGCAGTGAGTCCGGCCGAGGTACGCAGTATTTT
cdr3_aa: CASSESGRGTQYF